Below are 21 T cell receptor beta chains sequenced from a single sample in a study of T cell responses to AZD1222 COVID-19 vaccine. Clones were sequenced by immunoSEQ multiplex PCR, and TCRdb holds only the in-frame ones, with some missing. Of some 96,000 clones in the sample, roughly 91% were seen once. Here the sequenced sample was peripheral blood, taken on day 0 of AZD1222 vaccination. Every receptor here comes from an adult in good health.

The rearrangement uses TRBV24-1 and TRBJ2-1, with 8 nucleotides matching TRBD2. V shed 7 bases, J shed 1 base, and the junction held 11 bases outside the gene matches. The CDR3 extends over 17 amino acids. Germline V lookup: CDR1 KGHDR, CDR2 SFDVKD. As DNA, the CDR3 is TGTGCCACCAGCCAGGGACTAGTAGGAGGGTCCTACAATGAGCAGTTCTTC. It translates to CATSQGLVGGSYNEQFF.

This clone was seen just once. The chain uses TRBV6-5 and TRBJ2-7, with D perhaps TRBD2 (6 bases). The V gene lost 2 bases and the J gene lost 7 bases, with 18 bases spanning the gap. This CDR3 has 15 amino acids. Germline values: CDR1 MNHEY, CDR2 SVGAGI. The CDR3 coding sequence is TGTGCCAGCAGTTACATGTACCCGGGACTCGAAGAGCAGTACTTC. Amino acid sequence: CASSYMYPGLEEQYF.

This clone was observed once. J is TRBJ2-1 and V is TRBV27, with 7 bases that match TRBD1. The junction had 11 bases not matched to a gene; V was cut back by 2 bases and J by 10 bases. The CDR3 length is 15 residues. Germline lookup yields CDR1 MNHEY and CDR2 SMNVEV (reference sequence). The CDR3 sequence is CASSLRGTASGEQFF. DNA of the CDR3: TGTGCCAGCAGTTTAAGAGGGACAGCCTCCGGAGAGCAGTTCTTC.

CDR3 sequence reads: CASSPKGTTDTQYF. The CDR3, as DNA: TGTGCCAGCTCACCTAAGGGGACCACAGATACGCAGTATTTT. V is TRBV18 and J is TRBJ2-3; D assignment may be TRBD1 or TRBD2 (5 bases each). The V gene lost 3 bases and the J gene lost 2 bases, with 9 bases spanning the gap. This CDR3 spans 14 amino acids. Germline CDR1 is KGHSH and CDR2 is LQKENI.

The chain has TRBV28 and TRBJ1-5; 9 positions match TRBD1. The CDR3 is 15 amino acids. With 6 bases clipped from V and 1 base from J, the junction kept 4 bases outside the gene matches. Germline V lookup: CDR1 MDHEN, CDR2 SYDVKM. The DNA of the CDR3 is TGTGCCAGCAGGACAGGGGGGTTAAGCAATCAGCCCCAGCATTTT. Translated, it gives CASRTGGLSNQPQHF.

The CDR3 region is CASSLILNTEAFF. CDR3 DNA sequence: TGCGCCAGCAGCCTAATACTGAACACTGAAGCTTTCTTT. The chain uses TRBV4-1 and TRBJ1-1; D gene unclear. The germline CDR1 and CDR2 sequences are MGHRA and YSYEKL. V lost 4 bases to trimming and J lost 0 bases, with 6 bases between them. This CDR3 region has 13 residues.

This chain uses TRBV28 with TRBJ2-7, with D uncertain. Trimming took 3 bases from V and 3 from J, leaving 12 bases between them. The germline V gene encodes CDR1 MDHEN and CDR2 SYDVKM. CDR3 length: 14 amino acids. DNA of the CDR3: TGTGCCAGCAGTTTGTTACGACGGTTCTACGAGCAGTACTTC. Its protein is CASSLLRRFYEQYF.

The chain couples TRBV14 to TRBJ2-2, with TRBD2 matching over 9 bases. The V and J ends lost 5 bases and 4 bases, in that order; junction bases with no gene match: 8. Germline V gene lookup returns CDR1 SGHDN and CDR2 FVKESK. The CDR3 covers 16 residues. The CDR3 DNA is TGTGCCAGCAGCTCCATAGCGGGAGAGGGCACCGGGGAGCTGTTTTTT. Protein sequence: CASSSIAGEGTGELFF.

The chain uses TRBV7-8 and TRBJ2-7, with D unresolved. Germline loops: CDR1 SGHVS, CDR2 FQNEAQ. Trimming left V 0 bases short and J 3 bases short, with 9 bases between. This CDR3 comprises 14 residues. The CDR3 reads CASSLASSRYEQYF. In DNA form, the CDR3 reads TGTGCCAGCAGCTTAGCGTCAAGTCGCTACGAGCAGTACTTC.

V and J are TRBV29-1 and TRBJ1-1; unclear D gene. The V end lost 4 bases, the J end lost 0 bases, and 9 bases lay between the germline ends. CDR1 is SQVTM, CDR2 ANQGSEA, per germline. CDR3 size: 13 residues. CDR3 sequence reads: CSVVKVMNTEAFF. Here the CDR3 DNA reads TGCAGCGTTGTAAAAGTGATGAACACTGAAGCTTTCTTT.

The chain joins TRBV13 to TRBJ2-1; D not certain. The CDR3 is 17 residues long. Germline-derived CDR1 and CDR2 are PRHDT and FYEKMQ (reference sequence). V was pared by 0 bases and J by 4 bases, with 16 bases between. CDR3 sequence reads: CASSLGSRRTIYNEQFF. The CDR3 nucleotides are TGTGCCAGCAGCTTAGGCAGTCGGCGGACCATTTACAATGAGCAGTTCTTC.

J is TRBJ2-5 and V is TRBV6-5, with unresolved D. The ends were cut back, 5 bases at V and 2 bases at J, with 12 bases in the middle. Germline V gene data show CDR1 as MNHEY and CDR2 as SVGAGI. The CDR3 sequence is 14 residues long. CDR3 DNA: TGTGCCAGCAGTCCCCCGGCGACTCAAGAGACCCAGTACTTC. Amino acids: CASSPPATQETQYF.

The chain carries TRBV7-9 and TRBJ2-1, with D perhaps matching TRBD1 (6 bases). This CDR3 has 11 residues. V was clipped by 5 bases and J by 12 bases, with 11 bases between them. The V gene's germline CDR1 is SEHNR and CDR2 FQNEAQ (reference sequence). The CDR3 spells CASSVDRPQFF. The CDR3 coding sequence is TGTGCCAGCAGCGTAGACAGGCCGCAGTTCTTC.

V and J are TRBV6-5 and TRBJ1-2; D unresolved. V was pared by 6 bases and J by 2 bases, with 16 bases between. This CDR3 region has 15 residues. In germline, CDR1 is MNHEY, CDR2 SVGAGI. DNA of the CDR3: TGTGCCAGCAGCCTTGCTGGGCTTCCAAACTATGGCTACACCTTC. Amino acid sequence: CASSLAGLPNYGYTF.

The chain employs TRBV19 and TRBJ1-5; D is unresolved. The V and J ends lost 1 base and 0 bases respectively, with 7 bases between them. CDR1 LNHDA and CDR2 SQIVND come from the germline V gene (reference sequence). The CDR3 length is 15 residues. CDR3 nucleotides: TGTGCCAGTAGTATAGTTCCGGTTAGCAATCAGCCCCAGCATTTT. This gives the protein CASSIVPVSNQPQHF. The full variable domain, rest sourced from reference TRBV19 and TRBJ1-5, is DGGITQSPKYLFRKEGQNVTLSCEQNLNHDAMYWYRQDPGQGLRLIYYSQIVNDFQKGDIAEGYSVSREKKESFPLTVTSAQKNPTAFYLCASSIVPVSNQPQHFGDGTRLSIL.

A few counts support this clone. The chain couples TRBV5-1 to TRBJ1-2; maybe TRBD1 (5 bases). The CDR3 covers 14 residues. V was pared by 2 bases and J by 2 bases, with 10 bases between. Germline-derived CDR1 and CDR2 are SGHRS and YFSETQ. The CDR3 DNA follows: TGCGCCAGCAGCTTCCCCGACAGCAACTATGGCTACACCTTC. Its protein product is CASSFPDSNYGYTF.

The rearrangement joins TRBV24-1 to TRBJ1-5; a weak D match, TRBD1 (6 bases). Germline assignment: CDR1 KGHDR and CDR2 SFDVKD. V was trimmed by 4 bases and J by 5 bases, leaving 17 bases between them. CDR3 size: 16 residues. The CDR3 sequence: CATSDSDQGSHQPQHF. CDR3 nucleotides: TGTGCCACCAGTGACTCCGACCAGGGGAGCCATCAGCCCCAGCATTTT.

The chain uses TRBV28 and TRBJ1-6; D is unclear. V shed 2 bases and J shed 10 bases, with 15 bases lying between them. The CDR3 has 15 residues. Germline V gene lookup returns CDR1 MDHEN and CDR2 SYDVKM. CDR3 residues: CASSLRPAFWSPLHF. DNA for the CDR3: TGTGCCAGCAGTTTAAGGCCAGCCTTTTGGTCACCCCTCCACTTT.

The gene calls are TRBV6-5 and TRBJ1-2; possibly TRBD1 for D (5 bases). Trimming took 5 bases from V and 8 from J, leaving 12 bases between them. The CDR3 is made up of 12 amino acids. The germline CDR1 and CDR2 sequences are MNHEY and SVGAGI. The CDR3 here is CASSLQGNGYTF. CDR3 nucleotides: TGTGCCAGCAGTCTCCAGGGAAACGGCTACACCTTC.

The chain links TRBV29-1 to TRBJ2-1; a weak D match, TRBD1 (5 bases). The CDR3 covers 11 residues. Germline V gene lookup returns CDR1 SQVTM and CDR2 ANQGSEA. The ends were cut back, 8 bases at V and 4 bases at J, with 9 bases in the middle. The CDR3 DNA sequence: TGCAGCTCACACAGGTACAATGAGCAGTTCTTC. This codes for CSSHRYNEQFF.

The V and J genes are TRBV27 and TRBJ1-4; possible D gene TRBD1, 5 bases. Germline V lookup: CDR1 MNHEY, CDR2 SMNVEV (reference sequence). CDR3 length equals 14 residues. V was shortened by 6 bases and J by 11 bases, with 19 bases between the two germline ends. The CDR3 region has the DNA TGTGCCAGCAGCTCCGACAGTCCCCTCGGGAAACTGTTTTTT. The encoded protein is CASSSDSPLGKLFF. Using reference TRBV27 and TRBJ1-4 for the parts outside the CDR3, the full variable domain is EAQVTQNPRYLITVTGKKLTVTCSQNMNHEYMSWYRQDPGLGLRQIYYSMNVEVTDKGDVPEGYKVSRKEKRNFPLILESPSPNQTSLYFCASSSDSPLGKLFFGSGTQLSVL.